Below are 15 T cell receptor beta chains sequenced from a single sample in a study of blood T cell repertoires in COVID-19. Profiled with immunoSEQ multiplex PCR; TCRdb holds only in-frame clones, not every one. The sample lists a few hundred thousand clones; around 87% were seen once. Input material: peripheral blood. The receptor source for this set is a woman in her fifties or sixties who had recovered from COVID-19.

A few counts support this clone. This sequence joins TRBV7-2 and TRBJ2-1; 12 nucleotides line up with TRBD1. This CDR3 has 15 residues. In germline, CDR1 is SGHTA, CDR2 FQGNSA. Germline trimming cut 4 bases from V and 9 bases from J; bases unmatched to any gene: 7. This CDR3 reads CASSSGTGGRSEQFF. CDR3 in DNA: TGTGCCAGCAGCTCCGGGACAGGGGGCCGTAGTGAGCAGTTCTTC.

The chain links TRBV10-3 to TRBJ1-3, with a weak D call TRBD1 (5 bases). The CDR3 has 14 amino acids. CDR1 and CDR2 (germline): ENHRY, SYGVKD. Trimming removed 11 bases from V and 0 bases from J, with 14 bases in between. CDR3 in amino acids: CASRLDSSGNTIYF. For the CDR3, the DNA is TGTGCCTCACGCTTAGACAGCTCTGGAAACACCATATATTTT.

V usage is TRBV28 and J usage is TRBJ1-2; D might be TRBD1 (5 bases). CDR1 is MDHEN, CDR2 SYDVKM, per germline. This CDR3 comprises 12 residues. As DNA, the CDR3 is TGTGTAGTGGGCAGGGTTAACTATGGCTACACCTTC. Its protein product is CVVGRVNYGYTF.

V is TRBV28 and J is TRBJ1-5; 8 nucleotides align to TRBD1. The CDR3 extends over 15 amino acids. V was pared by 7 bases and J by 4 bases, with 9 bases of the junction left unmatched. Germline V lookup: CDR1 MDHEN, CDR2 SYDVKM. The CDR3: CASTTPGGGNQPQHF. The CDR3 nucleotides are TGTGCCAGCACCACTCCAGGGGGCGGGAATCAGCCCCAGCATTTT.

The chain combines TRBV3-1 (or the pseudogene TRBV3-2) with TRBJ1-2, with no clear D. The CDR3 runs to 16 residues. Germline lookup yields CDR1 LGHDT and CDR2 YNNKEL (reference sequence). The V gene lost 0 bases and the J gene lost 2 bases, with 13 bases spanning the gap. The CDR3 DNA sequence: TGTGCCAGCAGCCAAGATCTTTCGGGGAGGAACTATGGCTACACCTTC. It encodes CASSQDLSGRNYGYTF.

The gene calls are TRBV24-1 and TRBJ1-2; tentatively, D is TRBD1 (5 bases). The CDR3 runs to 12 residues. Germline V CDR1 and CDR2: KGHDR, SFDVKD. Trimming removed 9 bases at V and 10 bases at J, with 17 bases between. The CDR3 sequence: CATDDSHLDYTF. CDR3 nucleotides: TGTGCCACCGATGACAGCCATCTTGACTACACCTTC.

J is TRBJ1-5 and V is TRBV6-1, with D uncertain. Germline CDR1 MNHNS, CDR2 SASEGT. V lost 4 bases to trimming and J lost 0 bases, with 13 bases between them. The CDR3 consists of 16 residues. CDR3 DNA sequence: TGTGCCAGCAGTGGGCGGACTTCGTATAGCAATCAGCCCCAGCATTTT. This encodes CASSGRTSYSNQPQHF.

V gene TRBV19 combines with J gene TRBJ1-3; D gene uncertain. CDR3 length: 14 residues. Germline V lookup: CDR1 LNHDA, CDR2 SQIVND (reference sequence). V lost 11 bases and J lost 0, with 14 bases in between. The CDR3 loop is CAAESAGSGNTIYF. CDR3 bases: TGTGCCGCCGAGTCTGCGGGCTCTGGAAACACCATATATTTT.

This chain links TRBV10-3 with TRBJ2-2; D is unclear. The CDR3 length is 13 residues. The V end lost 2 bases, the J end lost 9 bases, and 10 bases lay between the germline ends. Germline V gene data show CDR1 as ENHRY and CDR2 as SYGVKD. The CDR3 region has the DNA TGTGCCATCAGTGAGCCTGGGCTTCGGGAGCTGTTTTTT. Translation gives CAISEPGLRELFF.

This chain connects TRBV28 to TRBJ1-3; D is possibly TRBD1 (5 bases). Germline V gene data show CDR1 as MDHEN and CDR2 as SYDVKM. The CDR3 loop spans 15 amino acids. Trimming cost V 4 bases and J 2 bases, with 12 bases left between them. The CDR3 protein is CASSSGGLAGNTIYF. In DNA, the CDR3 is TGTGCCAGCAGTTCGGGGGGGTTAGCTGGAAACACCATATATTTT.

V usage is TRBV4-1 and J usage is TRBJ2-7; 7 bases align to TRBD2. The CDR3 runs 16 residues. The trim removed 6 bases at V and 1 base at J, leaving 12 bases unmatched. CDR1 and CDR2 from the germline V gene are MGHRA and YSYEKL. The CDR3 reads CASSQASAGPSYEQYF. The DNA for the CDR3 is TGCGCCAGCAGTCAGGCGTCAGCGGGACCGTCCTACGAGCAGTACTTC.

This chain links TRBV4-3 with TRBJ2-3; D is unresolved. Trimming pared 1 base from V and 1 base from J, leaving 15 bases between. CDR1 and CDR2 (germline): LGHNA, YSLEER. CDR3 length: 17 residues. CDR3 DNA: TGCGCCAGCAGCCAAGTCCGCCGTCTCCGGGGCACAGATACGCAGTATTTT. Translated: CASSQVRRLRGTDTQYF.

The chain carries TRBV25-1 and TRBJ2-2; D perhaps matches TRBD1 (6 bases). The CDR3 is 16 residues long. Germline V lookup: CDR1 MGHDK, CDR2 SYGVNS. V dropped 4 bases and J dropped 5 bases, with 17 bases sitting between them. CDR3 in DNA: TGTGCCAGCAGTGGGCGATGGACAGAAAGTACCGGGGAGCTGTTTTTT. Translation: CASSGRWTESTGELFF.

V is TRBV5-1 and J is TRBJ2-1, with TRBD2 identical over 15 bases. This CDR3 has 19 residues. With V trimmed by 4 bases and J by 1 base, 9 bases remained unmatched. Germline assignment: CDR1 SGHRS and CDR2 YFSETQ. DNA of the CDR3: TGCGCCAGCAGCCTCGGACTAGCGGGGGGGCCTTTTTCCTACAATGAGCAGTTCTTC. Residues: CASSLGLAGGPFSYNEQFF.

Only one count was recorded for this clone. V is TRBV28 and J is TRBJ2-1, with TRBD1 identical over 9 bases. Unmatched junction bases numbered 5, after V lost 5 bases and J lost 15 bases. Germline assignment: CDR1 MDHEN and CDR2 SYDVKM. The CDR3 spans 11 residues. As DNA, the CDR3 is TGTGCCAGCAGTGCGACAGGGGGTCGGTTCTTC. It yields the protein CASSATGGRFF.